What follows are 3 T cell receptor beta chains derived from one specimen sequenced in a study of blood T cell repertoires in COVID-19. Profiled with immunoSEQ multiplex PCR; TCRdb holds only in-frame clones, not every one. The sample contains about 33,000 clones, around 90% of which appear only once. Sequencing input: peripheral blood. These TCRs come from an older man with acute or convalescent COVID-19.

The chain has TRBV30 and TRBJ2-2; no clear D gene. The CDR3 is 15 amino acids. Germline assignment: CDR1 GTSNPN and CDR2 SVGIG (reference sequence). V dropped 1 base and J dropped 4 bases, with 13 bases sitting between them. The CDR3 loop is CAWSGSDMATGELFF. CDR3 DNA sequence: TGTGCCTGGAGTGGGTCCGACATGGCCACCGGGGAGCTGTTTTTT. Full variable domain (missing parts from reference TRBV30 and TRBJ2-2): SQTIHQWPATLVQPVGSPLSLECTVEGTSNPNLYWYRQAAGRGLQLLFYSVGIGQISSEVPQNLSASRPQDRQFILSSKKLLLSDSGFYLCAWSGSDMATGELFFGEGSRLTVL.

There are a few counts of this clone. This chain joins TRBV10-1 and TRBJ2-7; no clear D gene. Germline values: CDR1 WNHNN, CDR2 SYGVQD (reference sequence). The CDR3 runs 13 residues. V was clipped by 0 bases and J by 6 bases, with 9 bases between them. The CDR3 loop is CASSESRSGEQYF. CDR3 bases: TGCGCCAGCAGTGAGTCTCGGAGTGGCGAGCAGTACTTC.

This clone has just a few counts. V is TRBV4-1 and J is TRBJ2-7; possible D gene TRBD1, 5 bases. Germline CDR1 is MGHRA and CDR2 is YSYEKL. This CDR3 is 12 amino acids long. Deletions cut 4 bases from V and 4 bases from J, with 8 bases between. CDR3 sequence: CASSRDRYEQYF. For the CDR3, the DNA is TGCGCCAGCAGCCGTGACAGATACGAGCAGTACTTC.